This TCR beta chain was identified during a study of cytomegalovirus exposure and HLA in healthy donors. Whole-study findings and limits: Presence/absence analyses took donor sequencing depth as roughly uniform. Among CMV-associated TCR beta chains, most appeared HLA-restricted in a later analysis. Researchers catalogued about 160 TCR beta chains as cytomegalovirus-associated.

The donors were healthy bone marrow donors. A word on this clone: Antigen specificity is unknown.

Germline CDR1 LNHNV, CDR2 YYDKDF (reference sequence). The length of the CDR3 is 15 residues. The trim removed 7 bases at V and 10 bases at J, leaving 16 bases unmatched. The PCR had 60 Vbeta and 13 Jbeta primers. Here immunoSEQ multiplex PCR was the method, and the copy in TCRdb shows in-frame clones only, minus some. The repertoire includes fewer than 200,000 clones, about 80% of them detected once, and 1.3% sits in the top ten. The rearrangement links TRBV15 to TRBJ2-1; 7 nucleotides align to TRBD2. Input material: PBMCs. This TCR was recovered from a woman between 45 and 60 years old in good health and CMV-seronegative. The CDR3, as DNA: TGTGCCACCACTCCAGCGGGGAGGGCCGCAGTAGAGCAGTTCTTC. It encodes CATTPAGRAAVEQFF.